Listed below are T cell receptor beta chains from one sample, sequenced in a study of cytomegalovirus exposure and HLA in healthy donors. Clones were read by immunoSEQ multiplex PCR, and TCRdb kept only the in-frame ones, dropping some. There are about 130,000 clones in the sample; 78% occur only once, and 11% lies in the top ten. The sequenced sample consisted of PBMCs. The receptors derive from a man between 25 and 39 years old in good health and CMV-seropositive. Each CDR3 is given with its conserved first and last residue. Fields, in order: D gene, V gene, J gene, clone size, CDR3 DNA, CDR3 protein. A D gene is named only where the DNA matches it firmly. The size of a clone is reported for some rows only, either as once, few or many, or as a class for expanded clones.

d_gene: -
v_gene: TRBV4-2
j_gene: TRBJ2-1
abundance: -
CDR3nt: TGTGCCAGCAGCCAAGAATGGGCGAGCTCCTACAATGAGCAGTTCTTC
CDR3aa: CASSQEWASSYNEQFF

d_gene: TRBD2
v_gene: TRBV7-2
j_gene: TRBJ2-5
abundance: -
CDR3nt: TGTGCCAGCAGCCCTGGCGGGGGAGGTCAAGAGACCCAGTACTTC
CDR3aa: CASSPGGGGQETQYF

d_gene: -
v_gene: TRBV5-1
j_gene: TRBJ1-1
abundance: -
CDR3nt: TGCGCCAGCAGCTCCCCGCGGGGATCACTGGGGATCACTGAAGCTTTCTTT
CDR3aa: CASSSPRGSLGITEAFF

d_gene: -
v_gene: TRBV9
j_gene: TRBJ1-4
abundance: -
CDR3nt: TGTGCCAGCAGCGTAGATGGCGGGGATCCATTGAGGTTTTTT
CDR3aa: CASSVDGGDPLRFF

d_gene: TRBD2
v_gene: TRBV6-4
j_gene: TRBJ2-3
abundance: -
CDR3nt: TGTGCCAGCAGTGAATCGGGAGGGCCGTCAGATACGCAGTATTTT
CDR3aa: CASSESGGPSDTQYF

d_gene: -
v_gene: TRBV4-1
j_gene: TRBJ2-3
abundance: once
CDR3nt: TGCGCCAGCAGCCAAGAGAGGAGCACAGATACGCAGTATTTT
CDR3aa: CASSQERSTDTQYF

d_gene: -
v_gene: TRBV28
j_gene: TRBJ2-3
abundance: medium-sized
CDR3nt: TGTGCCAGCAGTTTAGGGACGACAGGTACGGACACAGATACGCAGTATTTT
CDR3aa: CASSLGTTGTDTDTQYF

d_gene: -
v_gene: TRBV2
j_gene: TRBJ2-5
abundance: -
CDR3nt: TGTGCCAGCAGTGAACCACTAGCTTCAAGACCAGAGACCCAGTACTTC
CDR3aa: CASSEPLASRPETQYF

d_gene: -
v_gene: TRBV18
j_gene: TRBJ1-1
abundance: -
CDR3nt: TGTGCCAGCCGCAACCCGGGGGGAGAAGCTTTCTTT
CDR3aa: CASRNPGGEAFF

d_gene: TRBD1
v_gene: TRBV18
j_gene: TRBJ1-5
abundance: -
CDR3nt: TGTGCCAGCTCACCGGCTTCCGGGACAGGGGTCCAGCCCCAGCATTTT
CDR3aa: CASSPASGTGVQPQHF

d_gene: TRBD1
v_gene: TRBV11-2
j_gene: TRBJ2-7
abundance: few
CDR3nt: TGTGCCAGCAGCACTCGGACAGGGATAGACTACGAGCAGTACTTC
CDR3aa: CASSTRTGIDYEQYF

d_gene: TRBD1
v_gene: TRBV5-4
j_gene: TRBJ2-7
abundance: -
CDR3nt: TGTGCCAGCAGCTTGGACAGGGGAAGCGAGCAGTACTTC
CDR3aa: CASSLDRGSEQYF

d_gene: -
v_gene: TRBV15
j_gene: TRBJ2-4
abundance: -
CDR3nt: TGTGCCACCAGCCCTCGACCCGGGATAGCCAAAAACATTCAGTACTTC
CDR3aa: CATSPRPGIAKNIQYF

d_gene: TRBD1
v_gene: TRBV7-7
j_gene: TRBJ2-3
abundance: -
CDR3nt: TGTGCTAGCAGCTCCGGGACAGGGAGCACAGATACGCAGTATTTT
CDR3aa: CASSSGTGSTDTQYF

d_gene: -
v_gene: TRBV27
j_gene: TRBJ2-7
abundance: -
CDR3nt: TGTGCCAGCAGTTTATCTCAGACACCTTCCTACGAGCAGTACTTC
CDR3aa: CASSLSQTPSYEQYF

d_gene: TRBD1
v_gene: TRBV7-6
j_gene: TRBJ1-2
abundance: -
CDR3nt: TGTGCCAGCAGCTTAGCCATTACCGGAACAGGGGGCCGGGACTATGGCTACACCTTC
CDR3aa: CASSLAITGTGGRDYGYTF

d_gene: TRBD2
v_gene: TRBV7-2
j_gene: TRBJ2-7
abundance: -
CDR3nt: TGTGCCAGCAGCTTAGTCGGCGGGGGGACCTCCTACGAGCAGTACTTC
CDR3aa: CASSLVGGGTSYEQYF

d_gene: -
v_gene: TRBV7-9
j_gene: TRBJ1-4
abundance: once
CDR3nt: TGTGCCAGCAGCTTACGAGGGGGTGAAAAACTGTTTTTT
CDR3aa: CASSLRGGEKLFF

d_gene: TRBD1
v_gene: TRBV4-2
j_gene: TRBJ2-3
abundance: -
CDR3nt: TGTGCCAGCAGCCAGAACGGACAGGGTGGAGATACGCAGTATTTT
CDR3aa: CASSQNGQGGDTQYF